The present TCR beta chain was sequenced within a study of blood T cell repertoires in COVID-19. On the study more broadly: Whether acute or convalescent, the COVID-19 samples came from the United States, Italy and Spain.

This clone occurred many times. At one boundary the junction diverges from the germline segment, which might be a read error. The CDR3 loop spans 9 amino acids. CDR1 is LNHDA, CDR2 SQIVND, per germline (reference sequence). Per the study methods: Counts of nucleated cells, estimated from reference gene primer amplification, were obtained. Data came from immunoSEQ multiplex PCR; TCRdb stores just in-frame clones and leaves some out. D and trimming were read from the DNA, whereas the V and J calls and clone size are those reported in that table. The table records under 250,000 clones, around 84% of them present only once.

The TCR was taken from a human donor in a cohort sampled during active COVID-19. The sequencing input was peripheral blood. The chain combines TRBV19 with TRBJ2-7, with D hard to call. In DNA, the CDR3 is TGTGCCAGTAGGCCCTACGAGCACTTC. This sequence encodes CASRPYEHF.